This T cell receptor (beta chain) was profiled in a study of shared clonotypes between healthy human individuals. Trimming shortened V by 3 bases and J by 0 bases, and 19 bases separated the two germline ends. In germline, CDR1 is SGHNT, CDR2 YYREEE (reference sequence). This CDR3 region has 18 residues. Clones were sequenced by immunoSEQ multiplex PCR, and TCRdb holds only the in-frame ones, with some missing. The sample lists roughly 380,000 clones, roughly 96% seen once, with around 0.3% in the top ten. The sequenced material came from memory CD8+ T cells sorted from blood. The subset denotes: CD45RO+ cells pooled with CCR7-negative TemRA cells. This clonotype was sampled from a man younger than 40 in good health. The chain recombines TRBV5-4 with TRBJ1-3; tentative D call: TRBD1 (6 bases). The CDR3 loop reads CASSSPSTTGFSGNTIYF. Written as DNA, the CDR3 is TGTGCCAGCAGCTCCCCATCTACGACAGGCTTCTCTGGAAACACCATATATTTT.